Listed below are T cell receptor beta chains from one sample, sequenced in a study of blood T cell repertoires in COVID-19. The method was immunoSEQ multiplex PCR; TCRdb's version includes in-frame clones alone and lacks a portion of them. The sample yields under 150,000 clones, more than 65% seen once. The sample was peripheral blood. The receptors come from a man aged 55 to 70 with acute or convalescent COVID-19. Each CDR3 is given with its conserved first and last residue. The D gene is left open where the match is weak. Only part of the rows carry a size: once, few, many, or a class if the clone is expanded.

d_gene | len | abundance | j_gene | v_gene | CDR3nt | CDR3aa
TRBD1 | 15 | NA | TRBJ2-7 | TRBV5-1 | TGCGCCAGCAGCTTTAGCAGGGGGCTAACCTACGAGCAGTACTTC | CASSFSRGLTYEQYF
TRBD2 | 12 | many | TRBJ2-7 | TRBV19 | TGTGCCAGTGGGGGGGGATCCTACGAGCAGTACTTC | CASGGGSYEQYF
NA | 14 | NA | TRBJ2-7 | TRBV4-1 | TGCGCCAGCAGCCAAGGTCGCCAACACTACGAGCAGTACTTC | CASSQGRQHYEQYF
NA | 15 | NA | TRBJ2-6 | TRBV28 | TGTGCCAGCAGGAATACAGGTTCTGGGGCCAACGTCCTGACTTTC | CASRNTGSGANVLTF
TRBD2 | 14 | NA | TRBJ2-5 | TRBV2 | TGTGCCAGCAGTGGTCTAGCGGGAGAGGAGACCCAGTACTTC | CASSGLAGEETQYF
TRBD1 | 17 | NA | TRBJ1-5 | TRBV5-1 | TGCGCCAGCAGCTTGGGTACAGGGGGCCGGGACAATCAGCCCCAGCATTTT | CASSLGTGGRDNQPQHF
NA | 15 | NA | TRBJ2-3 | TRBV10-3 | TGTGCCATCAGTGAGTCGGCTAGCGTGGCAGATACGCAGTATTTT | CAISESASVADTQYF
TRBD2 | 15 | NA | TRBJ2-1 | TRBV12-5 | TGTGCTAGTGGTTTGCTTTCCGGGGGGAGCGGTGAGCAGTTCTTC | CASGLLSGGSGEQFF
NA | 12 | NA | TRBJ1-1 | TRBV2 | TGTGCCAGCAGTGGGACAGCCCATGAAGCTTTCTTT | CASSGTAHEAFF
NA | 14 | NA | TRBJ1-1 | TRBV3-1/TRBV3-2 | TGTGCCAGCAGCCCCCGTTCGGTGAACACTGAAGCTTTCTTT | CASSPRSVNTEAFF
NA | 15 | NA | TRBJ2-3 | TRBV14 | TGTGCCAGCAGCGCCCGAGGCGGGGGCACAGATACGCAGTATTTT | CASSARGGGTDTQYF
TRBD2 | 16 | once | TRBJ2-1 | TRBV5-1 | TGCGCCAGCAGCTTTTCTAGCGGGAGCTCCTACAATGAGCAGTTCTTC | CASSFSSGSSYNEQFF
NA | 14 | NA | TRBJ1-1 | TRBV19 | TGTGCCAGTAGTATAGATGTTAAGAACACTGAAGCTTTCTTT | CASSIDVKNTEAFF
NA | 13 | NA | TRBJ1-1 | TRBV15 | TGTGCCACCAGTTTAGGAGCGAACACTGAAGCTTTCTTT | CATSLGANTEAFF
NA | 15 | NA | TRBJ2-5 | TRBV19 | TGTGCCAGTAGTATGGGGCAGGGGAGCTTTGAGACCCAGTACTTC | CASSMGQGSFETQYF
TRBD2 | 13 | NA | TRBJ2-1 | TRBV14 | TGTGCCAGCAGCCAAGTGAGAGCGGGAGAGCAGTTCTTC | CASSQVRAGEQFF
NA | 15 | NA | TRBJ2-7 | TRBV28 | TGTGCCAGCAGTTTACAGGGGCATTCTCGCTACGAGCAGTACTTC | CASSLQGHSRYEQYF
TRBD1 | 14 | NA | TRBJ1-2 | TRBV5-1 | TGCGCCAGCAGCACGGGACAGGCCACGGGTGGCTACACCTTC | CASSTGQATGGYTF
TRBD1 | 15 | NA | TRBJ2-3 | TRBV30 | TGTGCCTGGAGTTACGGACAGGGGAGCACAGATACGCAGTATTTT | CAWSYGQGSTDTQYF
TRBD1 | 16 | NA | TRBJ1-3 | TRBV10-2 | TGCGCCAGCAGTGACCCCGGGACAGGGTCTGGAAACACCATATATTTT | CASSDPGTGSGNTIYF
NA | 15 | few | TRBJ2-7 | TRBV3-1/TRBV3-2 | TGTGCCAGCAGCCAAAGCTTCCGGGACTCCGTCGAGCAGTACTTC | CASSQSFRDSVEQYF
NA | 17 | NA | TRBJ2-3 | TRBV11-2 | TGTGCCAGCAGGAGGGTTTCTGGTGGGAGGATCCCAGATACGCAGTATTTT | CASRRVSGGRIPDTQYF
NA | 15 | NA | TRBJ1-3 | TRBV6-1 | TGTGCCAGCAGTGAAAGGGGAGGGGCTGGAAACACCATATATTTT | CASSERGGAGNTIYF
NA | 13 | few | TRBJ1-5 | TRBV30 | TGTGCCTGGAGTAACAGGGACAATCAGCCCCAGCATTTT | CAWSNRDNQPQHF
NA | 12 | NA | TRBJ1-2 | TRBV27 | TGTGCCAGCGGACAGAGGCTCTATGGCTACACCTTC | CASGQRLYGYTF
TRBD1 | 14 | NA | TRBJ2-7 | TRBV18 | TGTGCCAGCTCACCCGACAGGGGTCTCTACGAGCAGTACTTC | CASSPDRGLYEQYF
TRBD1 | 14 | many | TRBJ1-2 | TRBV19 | TGTGCCAGTAGTCCGGCCGACAGGGCCTATGGCTACACCTTC | CASSPADRAYGYTF
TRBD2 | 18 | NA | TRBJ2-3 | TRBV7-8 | TGTGCCAGCAGCTTATTAGCGGGAGGTCTTACTAGCACAGATACGCAGTATTTT | CASSLLAGGLTSTDTQYF
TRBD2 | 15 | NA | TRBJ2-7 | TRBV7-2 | TGTGCCAGCAGCTCATTAGCGGGATACGGGTACGAGCAGTACTTC | CASSSLAGYGYEQYF
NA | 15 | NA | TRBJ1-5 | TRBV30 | TGTGCCTGGAGCCGATCCTCGGGTAGCAATCAGCCCCAGCATTTT | CAWSRSSGSNQPQHF
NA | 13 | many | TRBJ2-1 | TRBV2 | TGTGCCAGCAGTCTCACGGCGGGCCAGGAGCAGTTCTTC | CASSLTAGQEQFF
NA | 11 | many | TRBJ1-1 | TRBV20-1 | TGCAGTGCTAGACAGAACACTGAAGCTTTCTTT | CSARQNTEAFF
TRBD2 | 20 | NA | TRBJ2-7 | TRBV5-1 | TGCGCCAGCAGCTTGGGTCCCCACGCTAGCGGACAAGGCAACGCCTACGAGCAGTACTTC | CASSLGPHASGQGNAYEQYF
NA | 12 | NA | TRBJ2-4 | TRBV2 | TGTGGGACATCCCGAGCCAAAAACATTCAGTACTTC | CGTSRAKNIQYF
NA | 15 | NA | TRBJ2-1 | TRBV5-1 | TGCGCCAGCAGCGTTTATACAGGGTGGTACAATGAGCAGTTCTTC | CASSVYTGWYNEQFF
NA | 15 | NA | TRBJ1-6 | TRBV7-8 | TGTGCCAGCAGCTTAGCGGCGACAGTGGGTTCACCCCTCCACTTT | CASSLAATVGSPLHF